The 30 T cell receptor beta chains reported below all come from one sample, sequenced in a study of cytomegalovirus exposure and HLA in healthy donors. Repertoires were generated with immunoSEQ multiplex PCR, while TCRdb's copy carries only in-frame clones and drops some. The sample holds tens of thousands of clones, more than 85% seen once. Sequencing input: PBMCs. The receptors were gathered from a woman aged 18-29 years in good health and CMV-seronegative.

The chain combines TRBV28 with TRBJ2-1, with TRBD2 matching over 7 bases. Germline CDR1 is MDHEN and CDR2 is SYDVKM. CDR3 size: 13 residues. V lost 3 bases, J lost 5 bases, and 1 base stayed unmatched. The CDR3 DNA follows: TGTGCCAGCAGTTTCCTAGCGGACAATGAGCAGTTCTTC. Protein product: CASSFLADNEQFF.

The J gene is TRBJ2-7, the V gene TRBV10-3; 7 nucleotides agree with TRBD1. This CDR3 is built from 14 residues. After removal of 7 bases from V and 9 bases from J, the junction contained 15 bases not matched to a gene. Germline values: CDR1 ENHRY, CDR2 SYGVKD. CDR3 loop: CAINSGTESRVQYF. CDR3 sequence (DNA): TGTGCCATCAATTCAGGGACAGAGTCCCGCGTGCAGTACTTC.

A note on this clone: The sample has other DNA sequences that encode this CDR3 too. The rearrangement uses TRBV19 and TRBJ2-7; D perhaps matches TRBD2 (5 bases). V was pared by 8 bases and J by 1 base, with 9 bases between. The CDR3 totals 12 residues. Germline assignment: CDR1 LNHDA and CDR2 SQIVND (reference sequence). CDR3 coding DNA: TGTGCCAGTGGCCGGGGTTCCTACGAGCAGTACTTC. Translating gives CASGRGSYEQYF.

This sequence joins TRBV5-4 and TRBJ2-3, with 7 bases lining up with TRBD2. Trimming at V came to 4 bases and at J to 2 bases, leaving 13 bases not matched to a gene. Looked up from germline, CDR1 is SGHNT and CDR2 is YYREEE (reference sequence). The CDR3 is made up of 17 amino acids. The CDR3: CASSPGGRHEDTDTQYF. The CDR3 region has the DNA TGTGCCAGCAGCCCCGGGGGGAGGCACGAAGACACAGATACGCAGTATTTT.

The chain joins TRBV9 to TRBJ2-2; D is unclear. Germline lookup yields CDR1 SGDLS and CDR2 YYNGEE. The V and J ends lost 3 bases and 4 bases respectively, with 10 bases between them. The CDR3 covers 14 residues. Here the CDR3 DNA reads TGTGCCAGCAGCGCAATGAGGAGCACCGGGGAGCTGTTTTTT. Protein product: CASSAMRSTGELFF.

The chain has TRBV7-8 and TRBJ1-2; TRBD1 matches at 12 bases. This CDR3 is 18 amino acids long. After removal of 7 bases from V and 1 base from J, the junction contained 13 bases not matched to a gene. Germline V lookup: CDR1 SGHVS, CDR2 FQNEAQ. The CDR3 bases are TGTGCCAGCACCCTAGCCACCGGGACAGGGGGCTTTAACTATGGCTACACCTTC. This translates into CASTLATGTGGFNYGYTF.

The chain recombines TRBV18 with TRBJ1-2; D unclear. The germline V gene has CDR1 KGHSH and CDR2 LQKENI. Trimming pared 8 bases from V and 6 bases from J, leaving 22 bases between. This CDR3 region has 15 residues. The chain's CDR3 is CASRAGEPSRNGYTF. The CDR3 nucleotides read TGTGCCAGCAGGGCCGGGGAACCCAGCCGAAATGGCTACACCTTC.

The genes are TRBV7-6 and TRBJ2-7, with 9 bases matching TRBD1. Looked up from germline, CDR1 is SGHVS and CDR2 is FNYEAQ. The CDR3 has 15 amino acids. V shed 5 bases, J shed 1 base, and the junction held 6 bases outside the gene matches. CDR3 loop: CASSRDRGMSYEQYF. CDR3 sequence (DNA): TGTGCCAGCAGCCGAGACAGGGGGATGTCCTACGAGCAGTACTTC.

DNA for the CDR3: TGTGCCAGCAGCGTATGGGACAGGTGCAGGCCCCAGCATTTT. Translating it yields CASSVWDRCRPQHF. This chain connects TRBV9 to TRBJ1-5; 8 nucleotides agree with TRBD1. Germline V gives CDR1 SGDLS, CDR2 YYNGEE. Trimming removed 1 base from V and 9 bases from J; junction bases left unmatched: 6. CDR3 length equals 14 residues.

The chain has TRBV10-3 and TRBJ2-3; maybe TRBD1 (7 bases). CDR1 ENHRY and CDR2 SYGVKD come from the germline V gene. Trimming removed 8 bases from V and 5 bases from J, with 17 bases in between. The CDR3 extends over 14 amino acids. Written as DNA, the CDR3 is TGTGCCATCTTATCTCAGGGGGGTATAGATACGCAGTATTTT. Its translation is CAILSQGGIDTQYF.

This chain uses TRBV30 with TRBJ1-6; no firm D call. Germline CDR1 GTSNPN, CDR2 SVGIG (reference sequence). The CDR3 contains 15 residues. Trimming cost V 0 bases and J 9 bases, with 15 bases left between them. CDR3 loop: CAWSVKGGWGSPLHF. CDR3 in DNA: TGTGCCTGGAGTGTAAAAGGAGGGTGGGGTTCACCCCTCCACTTT.

The V and J genes are TRBV6-5 and TRBJ1-5, with 7 bases fitting TRBD1. The ends lost 6 bases at V and 4 bases at J; junction bases unmatched: 9. CDR1 is MNHEY, CDR2 SVGAGI, per germline. There are 15 residues in the CDR3. In DNA, the CDR3 is TGTGCCAGCAGCAAAGCCGGGACAGTAAATCAGCCCCAGCATTTT. Protein product: CASSKAGTVNQPQHF.

The J gene is TRBJ1-3, the V gene TRBV11-1; D not resolved. CDR1 is SGHAT and CDR2 is FQDESV in the germline V gene (reference sequence). This CDR3 contains 14 residues. The V gene lost 1 base and the J gene lost 2 bases, with 6 bases spanning the gap. CDR3 loop: CASSLDNAGNTIYF. Written as DNA, the CDR3 is TGTGCCAGCAGCTTAGACAACGCTGGAAACACCATATATTTT.

The genes are TRBV28 and TRBJ2-1, with 9 bases fitting TRBD2. The V and J ends lost 7 bases and 6 bases, in that order; junction bases with no gene match: 10. The CDR3 contains 15 residues. Germline-derived CDR1 and CDR2 are MDHEN and SYDVKM. The CDR3 loop is CASTLSGRPPNEQFF. The CDR3 DNA sequence: TGTGCCAGCACCTTAAGCGGGAGGCCCCCCAATGAGCAGTTCTTC. The full variable domain, its missing parts supplied by reference TRBV28 and TRBJ2-1, is DVKVTQSSRYLVKRTGEKVFLECVQDMDHENMFWYRQDPGLGLRLIYFSYDVKMKEKGDIPEGYSVSREKKERFSLILESASTNQTSMYLCASTLSGRPPNEQFFGPGTRLTVL.

This chain joins TRBV28 and TRBJ2-7; 7 nucleotides align to TRBD1. The CDR3 has 13 residues. J was trimmed by 1 base and V by 6 bases; bases with no gene match: 3. The germline gives CDR1 MDHEN, CDR2 SYDVKM. CDR3 coding DNA: TGTGCCAGCAGGCCGGGACAGTCCTACGAGCAGTACTTC. Translation gives CASRPGQSYEQYF.

The chain carries TRBV7-2 and TRBJ1-2; D ambiguous. Trimming took off 2 bases at V and 3 bases at J, with 13 bases between the two ends. Per germline, CDR1 SGHTA and CDR2 FQGNSA. The CDR3 runs 15 residues. The CDR3 loop is CASSLSSLNYYGYTF. DNA of the CDR3: TGTGCCAGCAGCTTATCGAGCCTGAACTACTATGGCTACACCTTC. Filled out from reference TRBV7-2 and TRBJ1-2, the complete variable domain reads GAGVSQSPSNKVTEKGKDVELRCDPISGHTALYWYRQSLGQGLEFLIYFQGNSAPDKSGLPSDRFSAERTGGSVSTLTIQRTQQEDSAVYLCASSLSSLNYYGYTFGSGTRLTVV.

The chain is built from TRBV7-9 and TRBJ2-7, with a tentative D call TRBD2 (6 bases). This CDR3 comprises 16 residues. CDR1 is SEHNR, CDR2 FQNEAQ, per germline (reference sequence). V was cut by 0 bases and J by 2 bases, with 14 bases left in between. CDR3 bases: TGTGCCAGCAGCTTAGCCGGGGGAGGACTTACCTACGAGCAGTACTTC. It is translated as CASSLAGGGLTYEQYF.

The gene calls are TRBV9 and TRBJ2-5; 8 bases fit TRBD2. This CDR3 spans 17 amino acids. The J segment lost 5 bases and the V segment lost 4 bases, leaving 16 bases of the junction unmatched. Germline assignment: CDR1 SGDLS and CDR2 YYNGEE. The CDR3 is CASSPRGSGVDGETQYF. The DNA of the CDR3 is TGTGCCAGCAGCCCGAGGGGTAGCGGGGTCGACGGGGAGACCCAGTACTTC.

This chain links TRBV18 with TRBJ2-1; no firm D call. V was shortened by 3 bases and J by 0 bases, with 9 bases between the two germline ends. The CDR3 length is 15 residues. CDR1 and CDR2 from the germline V gene are KGHSH and LQKENI. The CDR3 DNA sequence: TGTGCCAGCTCACCCCCTTCGGGCTCCTACAATGAGCAGTTCTTC. Encoded protein: CASSPPSGSYNEQFF.

The chain recombines TRBV2 with TRBJ2-3, with unresolved D. The V gene's germline CDR1 is SNHLY and CDR2 FYNNEI. V lost 7 bases to trimming and J lost 2 bases, with 7 bases between them. CDR3 length: 12 residues. The CDR3 DNA sequence: TGTGCCAGCACCAGGATCACAGATACGCAGTATTTT. It codes for CASTRITDTQYF.

The chain joins TRBV5-5 to TRBJ2-7; TRBD1 aligns across 8 bases. Germline lookup yields CDR1 SGHKS and CDR2 YYEKEE (reference sequence). The CDR3 contains 12 residues. V dropped 0 bases and J dropped 11; count of bases not matched to a gene: 4. The CDR3 loop reads CASSLADREKYF. CDR3 bases: TGTGCCAGCAGCTTGGCGGACAGGGAAAAGTACTTC. The full variable domain, completed using reference TRBV5-5 and TRBJ2-7, is DAGVTQSPTHLIKTRGQQVTLRCSPISGHKSVSWYQQVLGQGPQFIFQYYEKEERGRGNFPDRFSARQFPNYSSELNVNALLLGDSALYLCASSLADREKYFGPGTRLTVT.

In its sample, this clone was seen a few times. As DNA, the CDR3 is TGCAGCGTGAAGGCGGGGGTCCAAGAGGGAGAGGAGCAGTTCTTC. Amino acid sequence: CSVKAGVQEGEEQFF. The chain has TRBV29-1 and TRBJ2-1; 7 bases match TRBD2. Germline V gives CDR1 SQVTM, CDR2 ANQGSEA. J lost 10 bases, V lost 6 bases, and 18 bases had no gene match. The CDR3 spans 15 residues.

This chain uses TRBV5-6 with TRBJ2-3; D unclear. Trimming removed 2 bases at V and 7 bases at J, with 8 bases between. CDR3 size: 12 residues. Germline V gives CDR1 SGHDT, CDR2 YYEEEE. The CDR3 region is CASSFEFNTQYF. CDR3 bases: TGTGCCAGCAGCTTCGAGTTTAATACGCAGTATTTT.

V gene TRBV18 combines with J gene TRBJ1-3; D is unclear. The V gene lost 0 bases and the J gene lost 0 bases, with 3 bases spanning the gap. Per the germline V gene, CDR1 is KGHSH and CDR2 is LQKENI. The CDR3 loop spans 14 amino acids. CDR3 amino acids: CASSPPASGNTIYF. The CDR3 nucleotides read TGTGCCAGCTCACCACCGGCCTCTGGAAACACCATATATTTT.

This chain connects TRBV7-9 to TRBJ2-2; TRBD2 matches at 8 bases. Germline CDR1 SEHNR, CDR2 FQNEAQ (reference sequence). The trim removed 6 bases at V and 1 base at J, leaving 4 bases unmatched. This CDR3 has 15 amino acids. The DNA for the CDR3 is TGTGCCAGCAGATCACTAGCGGAGAACACCGGGGAGCTGTTTTTT. Its translation: CASRSLAENTGELFF. Based on the CDR3 plus reference TRBV7-9 and TRBJ2-2, the full variable domain is DTGVSQNPRHKITKRGQNVTFRCDPISEHNRLYWYRQTLGQGPEFLTYFQNEAQLEKSRLLSDRFSAERPKGSFSTLEIQRTEQGDSAMYLCASRSLAENTGELFFGEGSRLTVL.

The rearrangement joins TRBV5-1 to TRBJ2-2; TRBD2 aligns across 9 bases. The CDR3 contains 15 residues. The germline V gene has CDR1 SGHRS and CDR2 YFSETQ. V lost 2 bases and J lost 5; bases outside the gene matches: 4. The CDR3 DNA reads TGCGCCAGCAGCTTCGTTAGCGGGGGAACCGGGGAGCTGTTTTTT. It is translated as CASSFVSGGTGELFF.

The rearrangement joins TRBV5-8 to TRBJ1-6; 7 positions match TRBD1. This CDR3 region has 15 residues. The germline gives CDR1 SGHTS, CDR2 YDEGEE. Trimming at V came to 0 bases and at J to 10 bases, leaving 7 bases not matched to a gene. CDR3 sequence reads: CASSLGQGVGSPLHF. For the CDR3, the DNA is TGTGCCAGCAGCTTGGGACAGGGAGTGGGGTCACCCCTCCACTTT.

The chain couples TRBV25-1 to TRBJ1-2, with 8 bases that match TRBD1. Per the germline V gene, CDR1 is MGHDK and CDR2 is SYGVNS. The junction had 10 bases not matched to a gene; V was cut back by 6 bases and J by 4 bases. CDR3 length: 15 residues. Written as DNA, the CDR3 is TGTGCCAGCAGCGAAACCGGACAGGGTGCCTATGGCTACACCTTC. Its translation: CASSETGQGAYGYTF.

This clone came up a few times. The chain couples TRBV21-1 to TRBJ2-7; the D call TRBD1 from the table was never checked on the DNA. TRBV21-1 is marked as a pseudogene. The CDR3 is 18 residues long. The CDR3 loop reads CASSKVGDSQSYSYEQYF. DNA for the CDR3: TGTGCCAGCAGCAAAGTGGGGGACAGCCAATCCTACTCCTACGAGCAGTACTTC.

This clone was recorded only once. The rearrangement uses TRBV30 and TRBJ2-3; D possibly corresponds to TRBD1 (5 bases). The germline V and J ends were trimmed by 0 bases and 6 bases, with 10 bases remaining between them. The length of the CDR3 is 13 residues. Germline V gene data show CDR1 as GTSNPN and CDR2 as SVGIG (reference sequence). CDR3 in amino acids: CAWSVIGADTQYF. The CDR3 nucleotides are TGTGCCTGGAGTGTCATAGGGGCGGATACGCAGTATTTT. The whole variable domain, remainder taken from reference TRBV30 and TRBJ2-3, is SQTIHQWPATLVQPVGSPLSLECTVEGTSNPNLYWYRQAAGRGLQLLFYSVGIGQISSEVPQNLSASRPQDRQFILSSKKLLLSDSGFYLCAWSVIGADTQYFGPGTRLTVL.